The 6 T cell receptor beta chains below all came from one sample that was sequenced in a study of T cell responses to AZD1222 COVID-19 vaccine. TCRdb keeps only in-frame clones here, not all; method: immunoSEQ multiplex PCR. The sample shows 100,000 or so clones, over 75% of them seen only once. Material: peripheral blood, obtained on day 0 of AZD1222 vaccination. The receptors here all came from an adult in good health.

The V call is TRBV5-5, the J call TRBJ2-3; 14 bases match TRBD2. The CDR3 runs 16 residues. Trimming took 2 bases from V and 6 from J; bases not matched to a gene: 5. The germline V gene encodes CDR1 SGHKS and CDR2 YYEKEE (reference sequence). The CDR3 sequence: CASSFGTSGRLDTQYF. As DNA, the CDR3 is TGTGCCAGCAGCTTCGGGACTAGCGGGAGATTGGATACGCAGTATTTT.

The rearrangement uses TRBV29-1 and TRBJ2-5; D is possibly TRBD1 (5 bases). CDR3 size: 13 residues. V was trimmed by 2 bases and J by 3 bases, leaving 10 bases between them. CDR1 SQVTM and CDR2 ANQGSEA come from the germline V gene. CDR3 nucleotide sequence: TGCAGCGTTGAAATTTCGACAGAAGAGACCCAGTACTTC. This codes for CSVEISTEETQYF.

J is TRBJ2-1 and V is TRBV2; 11 nucleotides line up with TRBD2. CDR1 SNHLY and CDR2 FYNNEI come from the germline V gene. The CDR3 runs 19 residues. CDR3 in amino acids: CVLRRTSGRTGQVCSEQFF. The CDR3 nucleotides are TGTGTCCTGAGAAGAACTAGCGGGAGAACCGGTCAGGTTTGTAGTGAGCAGTTCTTC.

This clone has more than one count but fewer than ten. This chain uses TRBV7-9 with TRBJ1-4; TRBD1 agrees at 7 bases. CDR1 is SEHNR, CDR2 FQNEAQ, per germline (reference sequence). The J segment lost 7 bases and the V segment lost 3 bases, leaving 8 bases of the junction unmatched. This CDR3 spans 15 amino acids. CDR3 in amino acids: CASSFTGAMGEKLFF. For the CDR3, the DNA is TGTGCCAGCAGCTTTACAGGGGCGATGGGTGAAAAACTGTTTTTT.

Judged by abundance, this clone is medium-sized. The J gene is TRBJ1-2, the V gene TRBV18, with D possibly matching TRBD1 (5 bases). V lost 5 bases to trimming and J lost 2 bases, with 9 bases between them. CDR1 is KGHSH and CDR2 is LQKENI in the germline V gene. The CDR3 length is 13 residues. The DNA of the CDR3 is TGTGCCAGCTCATGGGACGGGAACTATGGCTACACCTTC. This translates into CASSWDGNYGYTF.

The rearrangement links TRBV6-5 to TRBJ1-5; D perhaps matches TRBD1 (6 bases). V shed 5 bases and J shed 9 bases, with 14 bases lying between them. This CDR3 has 13 amino acids. Germline values: CDR1 MNHEY, CDR2 SVGAGI. The CDR3 loop reads CASSPRQARPQHF. The CDR3 coding sequence is TGTGCCAGCAGTCCTAGACAGGCTCGGCCCCAGCATTTT.